What follows is one TCR beta chain and its context. The record originates from a study of blood T cell repertoires in COVID-19. Study information: The samples span acute and convalescent COVID-19 from the United States, Italy and Spain. The cDNA or gDNA used as material had been derived from T cells, B-cell-depleted T cells, or PBMCs.

Trimming at V came to 6 bases and at J to 5 bases, leaving 9 bases not matched to a gene. The CDR3 totals 14 residues. CDR1 MDHEN and CDR2 SYDVKM come from the germline V gene. Authors' analysis steps: Amplification from reference gene primers served as the basis for estimated nucleated cell counts. Sequencing used immunoSEQ multiplex PCR; TCRdb keeps in-frame clones, though not all of them. V and J calls and clone size follow that table, whereas D and trimming were derived from the DNA. The table lists over 70,000 clones, approximately 89% of them singletons. This sequence originates from a man older than 75 with acute or convalescent COVID-19. The V and J genes are TRBV28 and TRBJ1-2, with 7 bases fitting TRBD1. The sequenced material came from peripheral blood. The CDR3 bases are TGTGCCAGCAGGAACCTGACAGGGCTATATGGCTACACCTTC. This codes for CASRNLTGLYGYTF.